Listed below are T cell receptor beta chains from one sample, sequenced in a study of CD8+ T cells in alopecia areata. Method: immunoSEQ multiplex PCR; TCRdb's copy keeps in-frame clones and lacks some. The sample holds fewer than 150,000 clones, 82% seen once. The sequenced sample was CD8+ T cells sorted from blood, obtained at week 4, from a patient treated with tofacitinib. The origin of the receptors is a human donor with alopecia areata. Each CDR3 is given with its conserved first and last residue. The D gene is left open where the match is weak. Clone sizes are given selectively: once, few, many, or a class where the clone is expanded.

>NA|NA|TRBJ2-7|TRBV16
TGTGCCAGCAGCCAATCAAGGGGGGGCGACGAGCAGTACTTC
CASSQSRGGDEQYF
>NA|NA|TRBJ2-3|TRBV6-1
TGTGCCAGCCTACTTGCAGATACGCAGTATTTT
CASLLADTQYF
>TRBD1|NA|TRBJ1-1|TRBV5-1
TGCGCCAGCAGCTGGGGACAGGGTGACACTGAAGCTTTCTTT
CASSWGQGDTEAFF
>NA|few|TRBJ1-4|TRBV7-8
TGTGCCAGCAGCTCGGGGGAAAAACTGTTTTTT
CASSSGEKLFF
>NA|NA|TRBJ2-7|TRBV4-1
TGCGCCAGCAGCCAACAACAGGGACGGAACGAGCAGTACTTC
CASSQQQGRNEQYF
>TRBD1|NA|TRBJ2-5|TRBV5-1
TGCGCCAGCAGCCCCTCCGGGACAGGGGTCCCAGAGACCCAGTACTTC
CASSPSGTGVPETQYF
>TRBD2|NA|TRBJ2-5|TRBV7-9
TGTGCCAGCAGCTTAATTCTAGCGGGGCAAGAGACCCAGTACTTC
CASSLILAGQETQYF
>NA|once|TRBJ2-7|TRBV7-9
TGTGCCAGCAGCTATAGTCAGGGTGTCTACGAGCAGTACTTC
CASSYSQGVYEQYF
>NA|once|TRBJ1-2|TRBV5-1
TGCGCCAGCAGATCGACGTTTAACTATGGCTACACCTTC
CASRSTFNYGYTF
>NA|NA|TRBJ2-1|TRBV5-4
TGTGCCAGCAGCTTGGGGGTCTATGAGCAGTTCTTC
CASSLGVYEQFF
>NA|NA|TRBJ1-1|TRBV7-9
TGTGCCAGCAGCTTAGGACAGAACACTGAAGCTTTCTTT
CASSLGQNTEAFF
>NA|NA|TRBJ1-1|TRBV7-9
TGTGCCACCCGGTGGGAAAGGGACACTGAAGCTTTCTTT
CATRWERDTEAFF
>TRBD1|NA|TRBJ2-7|TRBV30
TGTGCCTGGAATTTGGACAGGGGGGAAAGGGAGCAGTACTTC
CAWNLDRGEREQYF
>TRBD2|NA|TRBJ2-7|TRBV4-2
TGTGCCAGCAGCCAAGATGGGACTAGCTTCTACGAGCAGTACTTC
CASSQDGTSFYEQYF
>NA|NA|TRBJ1-2|TRBV6-5
TGTGCCAGCAGTTCCCCCGGGGCGGGGGGCTACACCTTC
CASSSPGAGGYTF
>NA|NA|TRBJ2-2|TRBV5-8
TGTGCCAGCAGCCTTCTAGCCCCGGCGAACACCGGGGAGCTGTTTTTT
CASSLLAPANTGELFF
>NA|NA|TRBJ1-5|TRBV7-9
TGTGCCAGCAGCCTGGACGGACGTAGCAATCAGCCCCAGCATTTT
CASSLDGRSNQPQHF
>TRBD2|NA|TRBJ2-3|TRBV4-1
TGCGCCAGCAGCCAAGCGGGCGGGGGGGCCAAAGATACGCAGTATTTT
CASSQAGGGAKDTQYF
>NA|NA|TRBJ1-3|TRBV30
TGTGCCTGGAGTGTGGGGGCAATACCTGGAAACACCATATATTTT
CAWSVGAIPGNTIYF
>NA|NA|TRBJ1-1|TRBV7-9
TGTGCCAGCAGCTTCACGAACACTGAAGCTTTCTTT
CASSFTNTEAFF
>NA|once|TRBJ2-5|TRBV5-8
TGTGCCAGCAGCTTACAGGGTGCGTACGGAGAGGCCCAGTACTTC
CASSLQGAYGEAQYF
>TRBD1|once|TRBJ2-3|TRBV7-2
TGTGCCAGCAGCTTAGGGGACGGGACAGGGGGCGGAGATACGCAGTATTTT
CASSLGDGTGGGDTQYF
>TRBD1|NA|TRBJ2-1|TRBV4-1
TGCGCCAGCAGCCAAGTGTCAAGGGGGCTATCCTACAATGAGCAGTTCTTC
CASSQVSRGLSYNEQFF
>NA|NA|TRBJ1-1|TRBV16
TGTGCCAGCAGCCAAGACACTGAGGTCACTGAAGCTTTCTTT
CASSQDTEVTEAFF
>TRBD1|NA|TRBJ2-7|TRBV27
TGTGCCAGCAGTTGGGGACCGGGACAGGGGGTCTCCTACGAGCAGTACTTC
CASSWGPGQGVSYEQYF
>NA|few|TRBJ2-3|TRBV7-2
TGTGCCAGCAGCTTAGTTACGCAGTATTTT
CASSLVTQYF
>NA|NA|TRBJ1-2|TRBV7-8
TGTGCCAGCGGCTTGGCGCAGGGGAAGTACTATGGCTACACCTTC
CASGLAQGKYYGYTF
>NA|NA|TRBJ1-1|TRBV10-3
TGTGCCATCATGGGCGGCGGACGGACTGAAGCTTTCTTT
CAIMGGGRTEAFF
>NA|NA|TRBJ1-1|TRBV9
TGTGCCAGCAGCTCAGACGGCCCTGAAGCTTTCTTT
CASSSDGPEAFF
>TRBD2|NA|TRBJ2-7|TRBV7-6
TGTGCCAGCAGCTTAGAGGCTAGCGGGGTTGAGCAGTACTTC
CASSLEASGVEQYF
>NA|NA|TRBJ2-3|TRBV5-1
TGCGCCAGCAGCTTGGGGGACCAGGCGGAAGATACGCAGTATTTT
CASSLGDQAEDTQYF
>NA|NA|TRBJ2-5|TRBV27
TGTGCCAGCAGCCCAAATGGAGGCCCAGCGGAGACCCAGTACTTC
CASSPNGGPAETQYF
>NA|once|TRBJ2-4|TRBV4-1
TGCGCCAGCAGCCAACAAAGGGGGGAAGGGAACATTCAGTACTTC
CASSQQRGEGNIQYF
>NA|NA|TRBJ2-3|TRBV29-1
TGCAGCGTGTGGGGGACACTCGATGTCACAGCTAGCACAGATACGCAGTATTTT
CSVWGTLDVTASTDTQYF
>NA|NA|TRBJ2-7|TRBV7-2
TGTGCCAGCAGGACAACCCCCGGGAGCTACGAGCAGTACTTC
CASRTTPGSYEQYF
>NA|NA|TRBJ2-3|TRBV6-5
TGTGCCAGCAGTTACTCGGGCACCCTATCTACGCAGTATTTT
CASSYSGTLSTQYF